The 15 T cell receptor beta chains given below trace back to one sample, sequenced in a study of cytomegalovirus exposure and HLA in healthy donors. Generated by immunoSEQ multiplex PCR, the TCRdb table keeps only in-frame clones and is missing some. The repertoire includes 150,000 to 200,000 clones, roughly four fifths of them detected once, and around 2.8% sits in the top ten. Material for sequencing was PBMCs. The source is a young woman in good health and CMV-seropositive.

V usage is TRBV5-6 and J usage is TRBJ2-3; 9 bases are shared with TRBD2. V shed 7 bases and J 4 bases; nucleotides not matched to a gene: 10. CDR1 and CDR2 from the germline V gene are SGHDT and YYEEEE. This CDR3 contains 15 residues. The CDR3 nucleotides read TGTGCCAGCGTAACCGGGACTAGCAGGTCAGATACGCAGTATTTT. As protein: CASVTGTSRSDTQYF.

The chain combines TRBV11-2 with TRBJ1-4, with 9 bases identical to TRBD1. The CDR3 runs 14 residues. Germline CDR1 and CDR2: SGHAT and FQNNGV. Trimming cost V 5 bases and J 7 bases; bases outside gene matches: 5. For the CDR3, the DNA is TGTGCCAGCAGCAAGGGACAGGGAAGTGAAAAACTGTTTTTT. As protein: CASSKGQGSEKLFF.

There are a few counts of this clone. V usage is TRBV29-1 and J usage is TRBJ2-7; D remains unclear. Germline V CDR1 and CDR2: SQVTM, ANQGSEA. V was cut by 4 bases and J by 0 bases, with 13 bases left in between. The CDR3 loop spans 14 amino acids. The CDR3: CSVVVGSSSYEQYF. The CDR3 nucleotides read TGCAGCGTTGTCGTCGGGTCGAGCTCCTACGAGCAGTACTTC.

This clone was recorded at least ten times. The J gene is TRBJ2-7, the V gene TRBV6-5, with D unclear. Germline CDR1 reads MNHEY; CDR2 reads SVGAGI. The CDR3 spans 11 residues. Trimming left V 10 bases short and J 4 bases short, with 11 bases between. CDR3 DNA sequence: TGTGCCACCAGCGACATGTACGAGCAGTACTTC. Amino acid sequence: CATSDMYEQYF.

V usage is TRBV7-3 and J usage is TRBJ2-1; 14 positions agree with TRBD2. The germline V gene encodes CDR1 SGHTA and CDR2 FQGTGA. With V trimmed by 4 bases and J by 3 bases, 11 bases remained unmatched. This CDR3 comprises 19 residues. CDR3 region: CASSSSGTSGGQSYNEQFF. The CDR3 DNA follows: TGTGCCAGCAGCTCATCCGGGACTAGCGGGGGACAGAGCTACAATGAGCAGTTCTTC.

CDR3 sequence: CASSYSRESYNSPLHF. The CDR3 region has the DNA TGTGCCAGCAGTTACTCGAGGGAATCCTATAATTCACCCCTCCACTTT. The chain employs TRBV6-5 and TRBJ1-6; no reliable D call. Trimming removed 0 bases at V and 1 base at J, with 7 bases between. Germline CDR1 and CDR2: MNHEY and SVGAGI. This CDR3 comprises 16 residues.

This chain connects TRBV5-4 to TRBJ1-2; no reliable D call. The CDR3 is 12 residues long. Trimming pared 4 bases from V and 8 bases from J, leaving 12 bases between. Germline loops: CDR1 SGHNT, CDR2 YYREEE (reference sequence). CDR3 amino acids: CASSAGSEGYTF. The CDR3 DNA is TGTGCCAGCAGCGCAGGCTCTGAGGGCTACACCTTC.

This chain links TRBV5-1 with TRBJ2-7, with TRBD2 as a possible D gene (5 bases). In germline, CDR1 is SGHRS, CDR2 YFSETQ. The CDR3 extends over 13 amino acids. Trimming removed 3 bases at V and 6 bases at J, with 13 bases between. CDR3 DNA: TGCGCCAGCAGCTCACTCGGCCGGGGCGAGCAGTACTTC. Translated, it gives CASSSLGRGEQYF.

This sequence joins TRBV19 and TRBJ1-2; D possibly corresponds to TRBD1 (5 bases). Trimming left V 0 bases short and J 7 bases short, with 21 bases between. Germline CDR1 LNHDA, CDR2 SQIVND (reference sequence). The CDR3 is 17 residues long. CDR3 nucleotide sequence: TGTGCCAGTAGTATAGAGCAGGGTCCGGCGACTCGGTTTGGCTACACCTTC. Translation gives CASSIEQGPATRFGYTF.

The chain has TRBV2 and TRBJ1-4; a possible D gene is TRBD1 (5 bases). This CDR3 has 15 amino acids. V lost 2 bases and J 5 bases, leaving 12 bases between the germline ends. Looked up from germline, CDR1 is SNHLY and CDR2 is FYNNEI. The CDR3 DNA is TGTGCCAGCAGTGAACAGAGACAGCTGAATGAAAAACTGTTTTTT. Translating gives CASSEQRQLNEKLFF.

A word on this clone: One junction end disagrees with the germline gene, perhaps due to a read error. V gene TRBV9 combines with J gene TRBJ1-1, with D possibly TRBD1 on 6 matching bases. The CDR3 length is 14 residues. Germline assignment: CDR1 SGDLS and CDR2 YYNGEE. For the CDR3, the DNA is TGTGTCAGCAGCGCCGGACAGCCAAACACTGAAGCTTTCTTT. This gives the protein CVSSAGQPNTEAFF.

The gene calls are TRBV5-1 and TRBJ2-5; perhaps TRBD1 as D (5 bases). The V and J ends lost 1 base and 2 bases respectively, with 12 bases between them. The CDR3 is made up of 15 amino acids. CDR1 is SGHRS, CDR2 YFSETQ, per germline. The CDR3 region is CASSLRGFAQETQYF. Here the CDR3 DNA reads TGCGCCAGCAGCTTGAGGGGTTTTGCACAAGAGACCCAGTACTTC.

A few counts support this clone. The chain couples TRBV2 to TRBJ1-2; D remains unclear. The germline gives CDR1 SNHLY, CDR2 FYNNEI. Trimming left V 5 bases short and J 3 bases short, with 10 bases between. This CDR3 is built from 13 residues. DNA of the CDR3: TGTGCCAGCAGTTCCCACAGTGACTATGGCTACACCTTC. This gives the protein CASSSHSDYGYTF.

The gene calls are TRBV2 and TRBJ2-3; a weak D match, TRBD2 (6 bases). The length of the CDR3 is 14 residues. Germline V gene data show CDR1 as SNHLY and CDR2 as FYNNEI. The V end lost 4 bases, the J end lost 2 bases, and 10 bases lay between the germline ends. CDR3 sequence (DNA): TGTGCCAGCAGTGCCGGGGGAGCCACAGATACGCAGTATTTT. Translated, it gives CASSAGGATDTQYF.

This sequence joins TRBV2 and TRBJ2-5; TRBD2 is a possible D gene (5 bases). The germline CDR1 and CDR2 sequences are SNHLY and FYNNEI. V was trimmed by 6 bases and J by 5 bases, leaving 22 bases between them. The CDR3 is 16 amino acids. The CDR3 region has the DNA TGTGCCAGCAGCCCCCGCAGGTTACCCGGGGAGGAGACCCAGTACTTC. This gives the protein CASSPRRLPGEETQYF.